Listed below are T cell receptor beta chains from one sample, sequenced in a study of shared clonotypes between healthy human individuals. Method: immunoSEQ multiplex PCR; TCRdb's copy keeps in-frame clones and lacks some. The sample consists of some 2,000,000 clones, nearly 97% of them appearing once. Sequences were obtained from naive CD4+ T cells sorted from blood. The receptors derive from a man younger than 35 in good health. Both conserved end residues are part of each CDR3. A D gene is named only where the DNA matches it firmly. Clone size, where shown, is once, few, many, or a class for clones that have expanded.

clone_size: .
v_call: TRBV5-1
j_call: TRBJ2-2
d_call: .
cdr3_nt: TGCGCCAGCAGCTCCGGGGGCGCAGGCACCGGGGAGCTGTTTTTT
cdr3_aa: CASSSGGAGTGELFF

clone_size: once
v_call: TRBV5-1
j_call: TRBJ2-2
d_call: TRBD2
cdr3_nt: TGCGCCAGCAGCTTACCGGGAGGACGCACCGGGGAGCTGTTTTTT
cdr3_aa: CASSLPGGRTGELFF

clone_size: .
v_call: TRBV19
j_call: TRBJ1-5
d_call: TRBD1
cdr3_nt: TGTGCCAGTAGTACCACAGGGGGCTGGAGCAATCAGCCCCAGCATTTT
cdr3_aa: CASSTTGGWSNQPQHF

clone_size: .
v_call: TRBV27
j_call: TRBJ2-1
d_call: TRBD1
cdr3_nt: TGTGCCAGCAGTTCTCCCGGGACAGGGAACAATGAGCAGTTCTTC
cdr3_aa: CASSSPGTGNNEQFF

clone_size: .
v_call: TRBV27
j_call: TRBJ1-6
d_call: TRBD1
cdr3_nt: TGTGCCAGCAGCCCAGGGGGCGGGAATTCACCCCTCCACTTT
cdr3_aa: CASSPGGGNSPLHF

clone_size: once
v_call: TRBV12-5
j_call: TRBJ2-3
d_call: .
cdr3_nt: TGTGCTAGTGGTTGGTTACTTAACACAGATACGCAGTATTTT
cdr3_aa: CASGWLLNTDTQYF

clone_size: .
v_call: TRBV19
j_call: TRBJ1-2
d_call: TRBD1
cdr3_nt: TGTGCCAGTATGGGGACAGGGGCTGGTGGCTACACCTTC
cdr3_aa: CASMGTGAGGYTF

clone_size: once
v_call: TRBV6-4
j_call: TRBJ2-3
d_call: .
cdr3_nt: TGTGCCAGCAGTCAAGAGGGGGGTACGCAGTATTTT
cdr3_aa: CASSQEGGTQYF

clone_size: .
v_call: TRBV7-8
j_call: TRBJ1-4
d_call: .
cdr3_nt: TGTGCCAGCAGCCCCGGGATAACTAATGAAAAACTGTTTTTT
cdr3_aa: CASSPGITNEKLFF

clone_size: .
v_call: TRBV2
j_call: TRBJ2-7
d_call: TRBD2
cdr3_nt: TGTGCCAGCAGTGACGGACGGGGGGCCTACGAGCAGTACTTC
cdr3_aa: CASSDGRGAYEQYF

clone_size: .
v_call: TRBV18
j_call: TRBJ1-2
d_call: TRBD1
cdr3_nt: TGTGCCAGCTCACCTACCGGGACAGGGTTGATTAACTATGGCTACACCTTC
cdr3_aa: CASSPTGTGLINYGYTF